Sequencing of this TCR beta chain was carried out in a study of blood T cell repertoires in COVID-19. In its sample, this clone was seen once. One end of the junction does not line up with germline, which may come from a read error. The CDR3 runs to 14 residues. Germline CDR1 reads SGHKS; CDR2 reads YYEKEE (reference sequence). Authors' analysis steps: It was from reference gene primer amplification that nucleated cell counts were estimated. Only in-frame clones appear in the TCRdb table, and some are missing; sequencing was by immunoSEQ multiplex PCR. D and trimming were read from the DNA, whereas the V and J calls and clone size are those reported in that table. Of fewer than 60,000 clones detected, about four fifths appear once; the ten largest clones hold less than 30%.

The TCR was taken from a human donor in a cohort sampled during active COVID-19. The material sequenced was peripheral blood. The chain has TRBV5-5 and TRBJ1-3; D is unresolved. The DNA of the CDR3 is TGTGCCAGCAGCTTGGCCTACCCCCCCGACTATTCCATTTTT. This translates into CASSLAYPPDYSIF.